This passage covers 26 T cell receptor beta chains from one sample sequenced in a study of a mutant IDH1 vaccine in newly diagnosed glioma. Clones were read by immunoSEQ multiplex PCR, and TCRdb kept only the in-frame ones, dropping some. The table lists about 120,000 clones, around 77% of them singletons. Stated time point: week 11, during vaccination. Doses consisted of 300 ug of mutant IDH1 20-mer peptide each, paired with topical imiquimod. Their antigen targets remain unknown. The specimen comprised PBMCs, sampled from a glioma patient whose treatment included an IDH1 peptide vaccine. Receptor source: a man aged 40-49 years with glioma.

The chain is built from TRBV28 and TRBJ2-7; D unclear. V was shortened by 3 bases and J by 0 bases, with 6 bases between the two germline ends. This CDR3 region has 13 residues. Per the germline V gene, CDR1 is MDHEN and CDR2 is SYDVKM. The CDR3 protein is CASSFMSSYEQYF. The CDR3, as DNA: TGTGCCAGCAGTTTCATGAGCTCCTACGAGCAGTACTTC.

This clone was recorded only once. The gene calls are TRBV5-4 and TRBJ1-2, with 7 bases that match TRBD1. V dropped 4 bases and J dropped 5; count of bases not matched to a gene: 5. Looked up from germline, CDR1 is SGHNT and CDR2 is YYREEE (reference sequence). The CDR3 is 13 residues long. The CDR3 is CASSTPTGYGYTF. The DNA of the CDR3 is TGTGCCAGCAGCACCCCGACAGGGTATGGCTACACCTTC.

For the CDR3, the DNA is TGTGCCAGCAGCTTGACGAGCCACAACACCGGGGAGCTGTTTTTT. It specifies CASSLTSHNTGELFF. This sequence joins TRBV5-4 and TRBJ2-2; D is undetermined. The V end lost 1 base, the J end lost 2 bases, and 9 bases lay between the germline ends. Germline loops: CDR1 SGHNT, CDR2 YYREEE (reference sequence). The CDR3 sequence is 15 residues long. The full variable domain, rest sourced from reference TRBV5-4 and TRBJ2-2, is ETGVTQSPTHLIKTRGQQVTLRCSSQSGHNTVSWYQQALGQGPQFIFQYYREEENGRGNFPPRFSGLQFPNYSSELNVNALELDDSALYLCASSLTSHNTGELFFGEGSRLTVL.

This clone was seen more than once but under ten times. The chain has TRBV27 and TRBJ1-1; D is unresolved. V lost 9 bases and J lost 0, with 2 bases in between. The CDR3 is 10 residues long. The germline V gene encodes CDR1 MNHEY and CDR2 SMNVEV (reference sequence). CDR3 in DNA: TGTGCCAGGGTGAACACTGAAGCTTTCTTT. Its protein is CARVNTEAFF.

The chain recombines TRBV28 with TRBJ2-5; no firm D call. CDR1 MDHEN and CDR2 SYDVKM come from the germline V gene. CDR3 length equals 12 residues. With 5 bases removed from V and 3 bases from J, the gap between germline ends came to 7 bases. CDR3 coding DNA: TGTGCCAGCAGTCGGAGCAAAGAGACCCAGTACTTC. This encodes CASSRSKETQYF.

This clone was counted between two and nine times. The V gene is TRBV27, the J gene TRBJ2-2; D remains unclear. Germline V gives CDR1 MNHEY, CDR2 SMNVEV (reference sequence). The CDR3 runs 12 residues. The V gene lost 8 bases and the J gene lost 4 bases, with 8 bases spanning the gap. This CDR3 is CASRLGTGELFF. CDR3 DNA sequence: TGTGCCAGCCGGCTTGGCACCGGGGAGCTGTTTTTT.

CDR3 residues: CASSPESVLSGNTIYF. In DNA form, the CDR3 reads TGTGCCAGTAGTCCCGAGAGCGTACTCTCTGGAAACACCATATATTTT. This chain joins TRBV19 and TRBJ1-3, with no clear D. The CDR3 sequence is 16 residues long. CDR1 is LNHDA and CDR2 is SQIVND in the germline V gene (reference sequence). V was shortened by 5 bases and J by 0 bases, with 14 bases between the two germline ends.

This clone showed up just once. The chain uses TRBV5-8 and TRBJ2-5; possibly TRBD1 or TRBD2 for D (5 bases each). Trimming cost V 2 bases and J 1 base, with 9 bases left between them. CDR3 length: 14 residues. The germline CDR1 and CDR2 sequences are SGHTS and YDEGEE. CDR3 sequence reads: CASSFRGGQETQYF. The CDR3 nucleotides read TGTGCCAGCAGCTTTCGTGGGGGCCAAGAGACCCAGTACTTC.

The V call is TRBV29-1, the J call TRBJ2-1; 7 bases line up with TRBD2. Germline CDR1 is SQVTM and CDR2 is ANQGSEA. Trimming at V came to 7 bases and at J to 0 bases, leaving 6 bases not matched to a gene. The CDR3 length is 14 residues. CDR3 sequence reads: CSARAGSSYNEQFF. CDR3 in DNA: TGCAGCGCCCGAGCGGGGAGCTCCTACAATGAGCAGTTCTTC.

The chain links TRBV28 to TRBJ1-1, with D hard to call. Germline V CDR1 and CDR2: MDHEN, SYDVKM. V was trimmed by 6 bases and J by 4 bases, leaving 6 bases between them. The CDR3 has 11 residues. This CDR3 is CASSTVTEAFF. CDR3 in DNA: TGTGCCAGCAGCACAGTCACTGAAGCTTTCTTT. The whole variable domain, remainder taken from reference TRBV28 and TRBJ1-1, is DVKVTQSSRYLVKRTGEKVFLECVQDMDHENMFWYRQDPGLGLRLIYFSYDVKMKEKGDIPEGYSVSREKKERFSLILESASTNQTSMYLCASSTVTEAFFGQGTRLTVV.

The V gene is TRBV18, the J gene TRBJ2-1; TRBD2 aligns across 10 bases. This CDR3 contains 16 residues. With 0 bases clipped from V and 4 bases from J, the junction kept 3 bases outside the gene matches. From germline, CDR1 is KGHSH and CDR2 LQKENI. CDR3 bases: TGTGCCAGCTCACCACCGCTAGCGGGGGTTTACAATGAGCAGTTCTTC. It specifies CASSPPLAGVYNEQFF. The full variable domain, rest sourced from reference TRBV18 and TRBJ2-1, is NAGVMQNPRHLVRRRGQEARLRCSPMKGHSHVYWYRQLPEEGLKFMVYLQKENIIDESGMPKERFSAEFPKEGPSILRIQQVVRGDSAAYFCASSPPLAGVYNEQFFGPGTRLTVL.

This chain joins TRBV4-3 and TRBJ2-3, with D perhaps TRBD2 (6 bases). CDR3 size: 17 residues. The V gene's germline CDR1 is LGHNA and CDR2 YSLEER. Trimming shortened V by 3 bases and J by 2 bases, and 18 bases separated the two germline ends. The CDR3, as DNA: TGCGCCAGCAGCCAGGGGGACCGACTAGTCATCACAGATACGCAGTATTTT. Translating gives CASSQGDRLVITDTQYF.

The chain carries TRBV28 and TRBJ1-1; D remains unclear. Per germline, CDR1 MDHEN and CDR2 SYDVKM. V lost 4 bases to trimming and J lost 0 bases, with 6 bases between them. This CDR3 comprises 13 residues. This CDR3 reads CASSSYLNTEAFF. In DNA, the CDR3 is TGTGCCAGCAGTTCCTACTTGAACACTGAAGCTTTCTTT.

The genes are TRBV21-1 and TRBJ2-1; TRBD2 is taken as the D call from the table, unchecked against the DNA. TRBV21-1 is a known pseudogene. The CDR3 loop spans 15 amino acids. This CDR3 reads CASSKEGGPHNEQFF. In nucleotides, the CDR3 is TGTGCCAGCAGCAAAGAGGGGGGGCCTCACAATGAGCAGTTCTTC.

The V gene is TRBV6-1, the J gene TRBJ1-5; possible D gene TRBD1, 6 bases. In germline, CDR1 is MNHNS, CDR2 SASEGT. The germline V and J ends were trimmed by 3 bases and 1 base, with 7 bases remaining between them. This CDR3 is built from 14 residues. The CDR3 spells CASSDRGSNQPQHF. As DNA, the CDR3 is TGTGCCAGCAGTGACAGGGGCAGCAATCAGCCCCAGCATTTT.

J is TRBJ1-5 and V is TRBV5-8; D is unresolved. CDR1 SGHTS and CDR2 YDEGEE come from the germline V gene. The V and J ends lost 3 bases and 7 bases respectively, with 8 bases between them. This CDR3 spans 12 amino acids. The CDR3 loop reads CASSSAYQPQHF. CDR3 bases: TGTGCCAGCAGCTCTGCCTACCAGCCCCAGCATTTT.

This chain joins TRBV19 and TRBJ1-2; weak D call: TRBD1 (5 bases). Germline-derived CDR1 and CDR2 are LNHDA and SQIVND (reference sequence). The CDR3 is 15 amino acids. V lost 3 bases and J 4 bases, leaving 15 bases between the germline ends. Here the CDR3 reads CASSMARAGGYGYTF. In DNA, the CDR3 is TGTGCCAGTAGTATGGCTCGCGCGGGGGGCTATGGCTACACCTTC.

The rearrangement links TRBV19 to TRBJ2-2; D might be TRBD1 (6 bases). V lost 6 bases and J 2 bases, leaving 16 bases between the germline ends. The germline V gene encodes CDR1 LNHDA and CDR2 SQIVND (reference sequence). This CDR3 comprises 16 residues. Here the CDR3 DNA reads TGTGCCAGTAGATTAAACAGGGCCCAAAACACCGGGGAGCTGTTTTTT. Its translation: CASRLNRAQNTGELFF.

The CDR3 loop is CASSPAGTGDYEQYF. CDR3 nucleotides: TGCGCCAGCAGCCCCGCCGGGACAGGAGACTACGAGCAGTACTTC. This chain connects TRBV4-1 to TRBJ2-7; 8 bases agree with TRBD1. V gave up 4 bases and J gave up 3 bases; unmatched junction bases: 8. The CDR3 consists of 15 residues. CDR1 and CDR2 (germline): MGHRA, YSYEKL.

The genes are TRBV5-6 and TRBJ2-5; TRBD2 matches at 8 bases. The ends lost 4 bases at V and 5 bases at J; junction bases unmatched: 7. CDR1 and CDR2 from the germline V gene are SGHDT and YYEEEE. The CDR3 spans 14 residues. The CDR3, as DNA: TGTGCCAGCAGCGACGGACTAGCAAGCGAGACCCAGTACTTC. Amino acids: CASSDGLASETQYF. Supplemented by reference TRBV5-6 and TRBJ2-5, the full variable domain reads DAGVTQSPTHLIKTRGQQVTLRCSPKSGHDTVSWYQQALGQGPQFIFQYYEEEERQRGNFPDRFSGHQFPNYSSELNVNALLLGDSALYLCASSDGLASETQYFGPGTRLLVL.

CDR3 in amino acids: CASSTLQGASSGANVLTF. DNA of the CDR3: TGTGCCAGCTCAACCCTACAGGGGGCGAGCTCTGGGGCCAACGTCCTGACTTTC. The chain employs TRBV18 and TRBJ2-6; 9 bases are a match to TRBD1. There are 18 residues in the CDR3. Losses at the gene ends were 5 bases for V and 0 bases for J; bases not matched to a gene: 8. Per the germline V gene, CDR1 is KGHSH and CDR2 is LQKENI.

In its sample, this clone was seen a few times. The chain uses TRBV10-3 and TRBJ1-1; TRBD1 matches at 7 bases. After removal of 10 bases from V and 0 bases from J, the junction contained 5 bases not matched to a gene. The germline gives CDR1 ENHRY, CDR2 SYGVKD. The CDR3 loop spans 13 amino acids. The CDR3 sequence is CATAGQMNTEAFF. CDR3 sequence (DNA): TGTGCCACCGCGGGACAGATGAACACTGAAGCTTTCTTT.

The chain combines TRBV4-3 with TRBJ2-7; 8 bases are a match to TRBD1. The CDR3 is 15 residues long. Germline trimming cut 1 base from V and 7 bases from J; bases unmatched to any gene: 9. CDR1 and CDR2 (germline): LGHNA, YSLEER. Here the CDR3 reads CASSQAADRVREQYF. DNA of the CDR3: TGCGCCAGCAGCCAAGCGGCGGACAGGGTAAGGGAGCAGTACTTC.

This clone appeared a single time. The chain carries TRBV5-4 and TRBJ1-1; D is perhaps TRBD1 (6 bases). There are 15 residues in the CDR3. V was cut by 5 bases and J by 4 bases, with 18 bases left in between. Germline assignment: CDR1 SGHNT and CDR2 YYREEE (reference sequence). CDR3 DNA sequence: TGTGCCAGCAGAGGGGGGCGAGTAGGGGGCACTGAAGCTTTCTTT. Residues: CASRGGRVGGTEAFF.

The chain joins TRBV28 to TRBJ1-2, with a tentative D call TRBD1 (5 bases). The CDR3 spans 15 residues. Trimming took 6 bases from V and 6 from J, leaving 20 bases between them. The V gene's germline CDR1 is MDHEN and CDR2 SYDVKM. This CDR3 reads CASRKYKRTTHGYTF. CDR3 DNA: TGTGCCAGCAGAAAATACAAGCGGACAACGCATGGCTACACCTTC.

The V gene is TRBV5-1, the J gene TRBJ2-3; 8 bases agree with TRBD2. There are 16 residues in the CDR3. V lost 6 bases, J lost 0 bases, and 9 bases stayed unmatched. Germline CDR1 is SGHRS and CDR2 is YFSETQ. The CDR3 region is CASKVGAGASTDTQYF. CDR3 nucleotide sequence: TGCGCCAGCAAGGTGGGAGCGGGGGCTAGCACAGATACGCAGTATTTT.